The 26 T cell receptor beta chains listed next were all sequenced from one sample in a study of blood T cell repertoires in COVID-19. Repertoires were generated with immunoSEQ multiplex PCR, while TCRdb's copy carries only in-frame clones and drops some. The repertoire includes around 64,000 clones, around 90% of them detected once, and approximately 20% sits in the top ten. Sequenced sample: peripheral blood. The origin of the receptors is a woman aged 80 or over with acute or convalescent COVID-19.

The gene calls are TRBV7-2 and TRBJ1-5; 8 bases line up with TRBD1. This CDR3 spans 14 amino acids. V dropped 5 bases and J dropped 4; count of bases not matched to a gene: 4. Germline V gives CDR1 SGHTA, CDR2 FQGNSA. CDR3 region: CASSPGGGNQPQHF. In DNA form, the CDR3 reads TGTGCCAGCAGCCCAGGGGGCGGGAATCAGCCCCAGCATTTT.

This clone turned up a few times. V gene TRBV21-1 combines with J gene TRBJ1-4; the table's D call, TRBD1, has no DNA check behind it. TRBV21-1 is annotated as a pseudogene. This CDR3 is built from 16 residues. Here the CDR3 reads CASRKDPGGTNEKLFF. For the CDR3, the DNA is TGTGCCAGCAGAAAAGACCCAGGGGGGACTAATGAAAAACTGTTTTTT.

The chain uses TRBV10-1 and TRBJ2-2; 11 bases agree with TRBD1. Germline V lookup: CDR1 WNHNN, CDR2 SYGVQD (reference sequence). V lost 6 bases, J lost 5 bases, and 11 bases stayed unmatched. This CDR3 region has 17 residues. The CDR3 loop reads CASRKTAGQGGTGELFF. The CDR3 DNA reads TGCGCCAGCAGAAAAACCGCGGGACAGGGGGGAACCGGGGAGCTGTTTTTT.

The V and J genes are TRBV28 and TRBJ2-3; D not certain. Germline V gene data show CDR1 as MDHEN and CDR2 as SYDVKM. V lost 6 bases to trimming and J lost 6 bases, with 10 bases between them. This CDR3 has 12 amino acids. The CDR3 protein is CASSIASDTQYF. For the CDR3, the DNA is TGTGCCAGCAGCATAGCCTCCGATACGCAGTATTTT.

The chain uses TRBV10-3 and TRBJ1-3, with TRBD1 matching 8 bases. The V gene end was trimmed by 4 bases and the J gene end by 8 bases; junction bases not matched to a gene: 4. The germline CDR1 and CDR2 sequences are ENHRY and SYGVKD. CDR3 length: 13 residues. CDR3 DNA sequence: TGTGCCATCAGTGGACAGGGGACGTACACCATATATTTT. This translates into CAISGQGTYTIYF.

V and J are TRBV19 and TRBJ2-2, with TRBD2 as a possible D gene (5 bases). The V end was cut by 3 bases, the J end by 7 bases, with 9 bases between. Per germline, CDR1 LNHDA and CDR2 SQIVND (reference sequence). The CDR3 has 13 residues. CDR3: CASSIWELGELFF. The DNA for the CDR3 is TGTGCCAGTAGTATTTGGGAGCTCGGGGAGCTGTTTTTT.

The chain links TRBV12-3 or TRBV12-4 to TRBJ1-4, with no clear D. Trimming removed 5 bases from V and 7 bases from J, with 11 bases in between. The CDR3 covers 13 residues. The CDR3 region is CASSPPRGEKLFF. The CDR3 DNA reads as TGTGCCAGCAGTCCCCCGCGGGGTGAAAAACTGTTTTTT.

The chain's CDR3 is CASSYRTIRGETQYF. The CDR3 DNA reads as TGTGCCAGCAGCTATAGGACCATTAGGGGCGAGACCCAGTACTTC. The rearrangement links TRBV5-8 to TRBJ2-5; weak D call: TRBD1 (5 bases). This CDR3 spans 15 amino acids. Looked up from germline, CDR1 is SGHTS and CDR2 is YDEGEE. Trimming removed 3 bases at V and 5 bases at J, with 17 bases between.

This clone was counted between two and nine times. The V and J genes are TRBV11-2 and TRBJ1-1; TRBD1 matches 10 bases. Germline lookup yields CDR1 SGHAT and CDR2 FQNNGV. This CDR3 is 16 amino acids long. V was pared by 5 bases and J by 6 bases, with 12 bases of the junction left unmatched. CDR3 residues: CASSLDRGRGGAEAFF. CDR3 nucleotides: TGTGCCAGCAGCCTCGACAGGGGGCGCGGGGGCGCTGAAGCTTTCTTT.

The chain has TRBV21-1 and TRBJ2-7; the D call in the table, TRBD2, was not verified against the DNA. TRBV21-1 is assigned pseudogene status. This CDR3 comprises 15 residues. The chain's CDR3 is CASSKVPGLPYEQYF. The CDR3 DNA is TGTGCCAGCAGCAAAGTACCGGGACTCCCCTACGAGCAGTACTTC.

This clone was recorded a few times. The chain couples TRBV5-1 to TRBJ2-2; 12 bases fit TRBD2. After removal of 2 bases from V and 2 bases from J, the junction contained 1 base not matched to a gene. The CDR3 is 16 residues long. Germline CDR1 is SGHRS and CDR2 is YFSETQ. The CDR3 sequence is CASSLLAGGNTGELFF. The CDR3 bases are TGCGCCAGCAGCTTACTAGCGGGGGGCAACACCGGGGAGCTGTTTTTT.

V and J are TRBV7-2 and TRBJ1-1, with 7 bases matching TRBD1. Losses at the gene ends were 2 bases for V and 4 bases for J; bases not matched to a gene: 4. The CDR3 consists of 14 residues. CDR1 and CDR2 from the germline V gene are SGHTA and FQGNSA. CDR3 sequence reads: CASSLKRGPTEAFF. The CDR3, as DNA: TGTGCCAGCAGCTTAAAAAGGGGGCCCACTGAAGCTTTCTTT.

The rearrangement links TRBV6-6 to TRBJ1-5; a possible D gene is TRBD1 (5 bases). The V end lost 5 bases, the J end lost 1 base, and 15 bases lay between the germline ends. The CDR3 sequence is 16 residues long. From germline, CDR1 is MNHNY and CDR2 SVGAGI (reference sequence). CDR3 DNA: TGTGCCAGCAGTCACTTATCAGGGTTGAGCAATCAGCCCCAGCATTTT. This translates into CASSHLSGLSNQPQHF.

The CDR3 loop reads CASNPGQGNSPLHF. The CDR3 nucleotides are TGCGCCAGTAATCCGGGACAGGGGAATTCACCCCTCCACTTT. This chain links TRBV5-1 with TRBJ1-6; 10 bases line up with TRBD1. The ends lost 8 bases at V and 7 bases at J; junction bases unmatched: 6. The CDR3 contains 14 residues. CDR1 and CDR2 (germline): SGHRS, YFSETQ.

The V call is TRBV5-6, the J call TRBJ2-7, with D perhaps TRBD1 (6 bases). Germline CDR1 is SGHDT and CDR2 is YYEEEE. This CDR3 region has 15 residues. Trimming took 1 base from V and 6 from J, leaving 17 bases between them. Written as DNA, the CDR3 is TGTGCCAGCAGCTTGAGGGGGACACTGGTTATCGAGCAGTACTTC. Translating gives CASSLRGTLVIEQYF.

The chain carries TRBV6-2 or TRBV6-3 and TRBJ2-7; 9 bases line up with TRBD1. V dropped 8 bases and J dropped 3; count of bases not matched to a gene: 8. Germline CDR1 reads MNHEY; CDR2 reads SVGEGT. This CDR3 contains 14 residues. The CDR3 nucleotides are TGTGCCAGCCGCCCCGGGACAGGGATCTACGAGCAGTACTTC. Its translation: CASRPGTGIYEQYF.

CDR3 in amino acids: CASSITEYGYTF. Written as DNA, the CDR3 is TGTGCCAGTAGTATAACAGAATATGGCTACACCTTC. The chain carries TRBV19 and TRBJ1-2; D is unresolved. Germline V lookup: CDR1 LNHDA, CDR2 SQIVND (reference sequence). The CDR3 runs 12 residues. With 2 bases removed from V and 5 bases from J, the gap between germline ends came to 6 bases. The full variable domain, its missing parts supplied by reference TRBV19 and TRBJ1-2, is DGGITQSPKYLFRKEGQNVTLSCEQNLNHDAMYWYRQDPGQGLRLIYYSQIVNDFQKGDIAEGYSVSREKKESFPLTVTSAQKNPTAFYLCASSITEYGYTFGSGTRLTVV.

This rearrangement joins TRBV4-2 to TRBJ1-5; no firm D call. Germline CDR1 is LGHNA and CDR2 is YNFKEQ. The CDR3 has 13 residues. The V end lost 0 bases, the J end lost 6 bases, and 6 bases lay between the germline ends. CDR3 DNA: TGTGCCAGCAGCCAAGATGGTAGTCAGCCCCAGCATTTT. It yields the protein CASSQDGSQPQHF.

This chain connects TRBV12-3 or TRBV12-4 to TRBJ2-2, with a weak D call TRBD2 (5 bases). V shed 7 bases and J shed 8 bases, with 14 bases lying between them. This CDR3 region has 13 residues. CDR3 loop: CASTNFRGGELFF. For the CDR3, the DNA is TGTGCCAGCACTAATTTTCGGGGAGGGGAGCTGTTTTTT.

The chain couples TRBV27 to TRBJ1-5; 10 nucleotides align to TRBD1. CDR1 MNHEY and CDR2 SMNVEV come from the germline V gene (reference sequence). This CDR3 comprises 15 residues. The V gene end was trimmed by 5 bases and the J gene end by 7 bases; junction bases not matched to a gene: 8. CDR3 DNA sequence: TGTGCCAGCAGTAGGGACAGGGGAGGGTCGCAGCCCCAGCATTTT. This codes for CASSRDRGGSQPQHF.

This sequence joins TRBV6-1 and TRBJ2-5, with D possibly TRBD1 on 5 matching bases. The V end lost 2 bases, the J end lost 2 bases, and 9 bases lay between the germline ends. Germline V gives CDR1 MNHNS, CDR2 SASEGT. This CDR3 is built from 14 residues. The chain's CDR3 is CASSEPQVQETQYF. The DNA of the CDR3 is TGTGCCAGCAGTGAACCACAGGTTCAAGAGACCCAGTACTTC.

This clone was seen a handful of times. The genes are TRBV11-2 and TRBJ1-6; TRBD1 agrees at 7 bases. V was clipped by 6 bases and J by 10 bases; unmatched bases: 15. This CDR3 comprises 16 residues. The germline gives CDR1 SGHAT, CDR2 FQNNGV. CDR3 region: CASSLRRTDRESPLHF. CDR3 in DNA: TGTGCCAGCAGTTTACGAAGGACAGACAGGGAGTCACCCCTCCACTTT.

The rearrangement links TRBV7-2 to TRBJ1-5, with TRBD1 as a possible D gene (6 bases). CDR3 length: 16 amino acids. Germline loops: CDR1 SGHTA, CDR2 FQGNSA. V was trimmed by 5 bases and J by 0 bases, leaving 14 bases between them. The CDR3 DNA follows: TGTGCCAGCAGCCTACAGGGTTCGTATAGCAATCAGCCCCAGCATTTT. As protein: CASSLQGSYSNQPQHF.

V gene TRBV24-1 combines with J gene TRBJ2-1, with D uncertain. Germline V gene lookup returns CDR1 KGHDR and CDR2 SFDVKD. CDR3 length equals 15 residues. Trimming removed 5 bases from V and 0 bases from J, with 10 bases in between. CDR3 residues: CATSASLSSYNEQFF. CDR3 nucleotide sequence: TGTGCCACCAGTGCCTCCCTAAGCTCCTACAATGAGCAGTTCTTC.

This clone was detected a few times. The V and J genes are TRBV14 and TRBJ1-1; the match to TRBD1 covers 7 bases. The CDR3 covers 12 residues. Germline lookup yields CDR1 SGHDN and CDR2 FVKESK. With 4 bases clipped from V and 7 bases from J, the junction kept 3 bases outside the gene matches. CDR3 loop: CASSPRTGEAFF. CDR3 bases: TGTGCCAGCAGCCCCAGGACAGGTGAAGCTTTCTTT.

This chain links TRBV5-8 with TRBJ1-1; a possible D gene is TRBD1 (6 bases). Germline CDR1 SGHTS, CDR2 YDEGEE. The CDR3 is 16 amino acids. V lost 4 bases, J lost 2 bases, and 18 bases lay in between. CDR3 amino acids: CASSAGVDRPNTEAFF. CDR3 bases: TGTGCCAGCAGCGCCGGTGTCGACAGGCCCAACACTGAAGCTTTCTTT.